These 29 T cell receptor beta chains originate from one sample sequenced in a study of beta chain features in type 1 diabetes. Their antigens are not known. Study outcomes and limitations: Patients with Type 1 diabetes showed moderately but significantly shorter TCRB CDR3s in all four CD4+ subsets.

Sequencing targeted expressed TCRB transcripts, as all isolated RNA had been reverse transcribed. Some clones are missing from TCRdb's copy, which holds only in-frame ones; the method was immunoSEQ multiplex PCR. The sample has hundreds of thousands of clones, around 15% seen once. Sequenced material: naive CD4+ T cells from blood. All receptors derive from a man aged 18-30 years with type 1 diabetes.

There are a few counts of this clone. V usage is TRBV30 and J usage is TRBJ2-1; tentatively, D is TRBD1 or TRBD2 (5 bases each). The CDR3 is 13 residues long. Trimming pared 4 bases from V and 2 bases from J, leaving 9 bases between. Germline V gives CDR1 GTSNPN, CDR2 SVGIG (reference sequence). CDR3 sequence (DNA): TGTGCCTGGAAGGGGACGGCCTACAATGAGCAGTTCTTC. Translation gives CAWKGTAYNEQFF.

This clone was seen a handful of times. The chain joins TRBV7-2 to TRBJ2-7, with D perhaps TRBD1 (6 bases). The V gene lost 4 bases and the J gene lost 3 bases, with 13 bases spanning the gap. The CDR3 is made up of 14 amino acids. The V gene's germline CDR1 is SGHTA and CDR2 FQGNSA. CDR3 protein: CASSSGVSLYEQYF. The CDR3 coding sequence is TGTGCCAGCAGCTCAGGGGTATCCCTCTACGAGCAGTACTTC.

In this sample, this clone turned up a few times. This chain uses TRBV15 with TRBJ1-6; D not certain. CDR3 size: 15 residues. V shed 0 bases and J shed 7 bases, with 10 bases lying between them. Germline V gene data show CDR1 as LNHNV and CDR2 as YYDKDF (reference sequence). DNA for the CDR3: TGTGCCACCAGCAGAGAGTCCCGGGAAAATTCACCCCTCCACTTT. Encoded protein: CATSRESRENSPLHF.

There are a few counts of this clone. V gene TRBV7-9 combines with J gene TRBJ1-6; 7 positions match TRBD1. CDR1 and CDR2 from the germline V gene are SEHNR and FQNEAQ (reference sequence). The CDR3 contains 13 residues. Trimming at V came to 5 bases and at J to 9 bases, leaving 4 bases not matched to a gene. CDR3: CASSPGGGSPLHF. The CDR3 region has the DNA TGTGCCAGCAGCCCAGGGGGAGGTTCACCCCTCCACTTT.

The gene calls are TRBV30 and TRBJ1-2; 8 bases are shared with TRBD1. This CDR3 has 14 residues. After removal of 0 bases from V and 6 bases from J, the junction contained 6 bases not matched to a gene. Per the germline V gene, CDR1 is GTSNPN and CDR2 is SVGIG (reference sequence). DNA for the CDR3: TGTGCCTGGAGTGTACAAGGGGACAGGAATGGCTACACCTTC. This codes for CAWSVQGDRNGYTF.

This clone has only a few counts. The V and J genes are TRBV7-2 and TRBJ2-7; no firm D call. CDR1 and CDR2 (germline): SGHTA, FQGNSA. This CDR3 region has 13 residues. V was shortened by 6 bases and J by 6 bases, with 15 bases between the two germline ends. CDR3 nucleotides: TGTGCCAGCAGATTCCGCAGGACCTCCGAGCAGTACTTC. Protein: CASRFRRTSEQYF.

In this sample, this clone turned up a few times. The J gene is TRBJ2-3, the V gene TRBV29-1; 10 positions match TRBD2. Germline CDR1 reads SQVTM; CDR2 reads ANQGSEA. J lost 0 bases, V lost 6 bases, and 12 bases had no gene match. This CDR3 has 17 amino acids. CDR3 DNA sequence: TGCAGCGTCCCAAGGGCTAGCGGGAGCCATAGCACAGATACGCAGTATTTT. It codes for CSVPRASGSHSTDTQYF.

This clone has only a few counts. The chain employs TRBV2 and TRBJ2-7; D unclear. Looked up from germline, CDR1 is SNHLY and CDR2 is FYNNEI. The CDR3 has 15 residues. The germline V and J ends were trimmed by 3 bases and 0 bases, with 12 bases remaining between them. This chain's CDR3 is CASSETAISSYEQYF. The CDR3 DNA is TGTGCCAGCAGTGAGACGGCTATATCCTCCTACGAGCAGTACTTC.

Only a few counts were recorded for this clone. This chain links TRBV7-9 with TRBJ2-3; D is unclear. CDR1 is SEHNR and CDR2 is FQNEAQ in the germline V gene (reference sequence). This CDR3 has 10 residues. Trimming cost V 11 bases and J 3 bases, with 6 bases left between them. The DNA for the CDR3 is TGTGCCGACGAAACAGATACGCAGTATTTT. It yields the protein CADETDTQYF.

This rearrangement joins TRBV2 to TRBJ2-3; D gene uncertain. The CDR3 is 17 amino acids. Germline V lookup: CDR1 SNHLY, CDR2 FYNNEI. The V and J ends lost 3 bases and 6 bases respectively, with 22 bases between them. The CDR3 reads CASSDSHLAFSRDTQYF. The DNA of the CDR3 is TGTGCCAGCAGTGACTCCCACCTCGCGTTCAGTAGGGATACGCAGTATTTT. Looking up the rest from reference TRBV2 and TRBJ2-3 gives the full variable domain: EPEVTQTPSHQVTQMGQEVILRCVPISNHLYFYWYRQILGQKVEFLVSFYNNEISEKSEIFDDQFSVERPDGSNFTLKIRSTKLEDSAMYFCASSDSHLAFSRDTQYFGPGTRLTVL.

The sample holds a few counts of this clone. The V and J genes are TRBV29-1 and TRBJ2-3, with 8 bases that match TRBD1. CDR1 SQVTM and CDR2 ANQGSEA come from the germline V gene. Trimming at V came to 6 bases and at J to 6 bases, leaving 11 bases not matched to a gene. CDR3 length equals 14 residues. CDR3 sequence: CSVETGATGDTQYF. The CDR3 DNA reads TGCAGCGTGGAGACAGGGGCTACTGGGGATACGCAGTATTTT.

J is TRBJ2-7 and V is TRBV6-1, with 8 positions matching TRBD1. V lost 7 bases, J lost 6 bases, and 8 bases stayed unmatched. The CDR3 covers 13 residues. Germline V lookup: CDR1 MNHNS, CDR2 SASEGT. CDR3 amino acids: CASTPRDRSEQYF. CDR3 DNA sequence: TGTGCCAGCACCCCACGGGACAGGAGCGAGCAGTACTTC.

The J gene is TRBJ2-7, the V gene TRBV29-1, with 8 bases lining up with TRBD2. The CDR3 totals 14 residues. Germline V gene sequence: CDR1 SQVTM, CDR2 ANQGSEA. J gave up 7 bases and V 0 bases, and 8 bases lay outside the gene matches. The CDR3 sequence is CSVEDPAGVGEQYF. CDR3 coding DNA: TGCAGCGTTGAAGATCCAGCGGGAGTTGGTGAGCAGTACTTC.

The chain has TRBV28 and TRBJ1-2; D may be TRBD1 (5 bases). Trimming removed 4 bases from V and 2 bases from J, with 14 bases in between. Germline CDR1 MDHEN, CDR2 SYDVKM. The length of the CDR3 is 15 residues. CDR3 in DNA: TGTGCCAGCAGTTCTCCGGGACGGAACAACTATGGCTACACCTTC. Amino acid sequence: CASSSPGRNNYGYTF.

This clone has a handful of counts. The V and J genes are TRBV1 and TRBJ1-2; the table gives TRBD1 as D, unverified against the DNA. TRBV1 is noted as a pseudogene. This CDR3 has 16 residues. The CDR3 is CTSSQDTGQQRDGYTF. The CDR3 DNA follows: TGCACCAGCAGCCAAGATACAGGACAACAAAGGGATGGCTACACCTTC.

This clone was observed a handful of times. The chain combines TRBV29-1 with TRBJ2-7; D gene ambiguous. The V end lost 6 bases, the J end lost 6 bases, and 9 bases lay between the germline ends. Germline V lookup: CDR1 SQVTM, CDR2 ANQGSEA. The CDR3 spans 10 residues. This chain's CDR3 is CSVRSGEQYF. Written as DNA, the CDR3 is TGCAGCGTCCGGTCCGGCGAGCAGTACTTC.

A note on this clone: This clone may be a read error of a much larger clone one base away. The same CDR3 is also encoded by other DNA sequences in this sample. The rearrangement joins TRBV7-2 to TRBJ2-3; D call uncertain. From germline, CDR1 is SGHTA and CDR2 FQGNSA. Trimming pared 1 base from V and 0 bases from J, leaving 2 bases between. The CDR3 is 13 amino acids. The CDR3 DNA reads TGTGCCAGCAGCTTAGTTAGCACAGATACGCAGTATTTT. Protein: CASSLVSTDTQYF.

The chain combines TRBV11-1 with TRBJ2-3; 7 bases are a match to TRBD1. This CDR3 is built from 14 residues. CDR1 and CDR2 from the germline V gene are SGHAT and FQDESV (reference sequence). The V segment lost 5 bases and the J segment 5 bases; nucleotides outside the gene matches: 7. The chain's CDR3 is CASSLKDRVDTQYF. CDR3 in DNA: TGTGCCAGCAGCCTTAAAGACAGGGTAGATACGCAGTATTTT.

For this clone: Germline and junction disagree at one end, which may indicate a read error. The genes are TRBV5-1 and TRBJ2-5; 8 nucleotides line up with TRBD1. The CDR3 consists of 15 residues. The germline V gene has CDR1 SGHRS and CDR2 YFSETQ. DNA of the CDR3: TGCGCCAGCAGCTTGTCCCAGGGGGCAAGAGAGGCCCAGTACTTC. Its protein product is CASSLSQGAREAQYF.

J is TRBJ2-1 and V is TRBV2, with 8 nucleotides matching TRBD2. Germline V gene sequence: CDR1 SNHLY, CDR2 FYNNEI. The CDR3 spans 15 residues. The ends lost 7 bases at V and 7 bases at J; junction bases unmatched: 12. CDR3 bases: TGTGCCAGCATACACGGGAGGGCCGAGGGGAATGAGCAGTTCTTC. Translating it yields CASIHGRAEGNEQFF.

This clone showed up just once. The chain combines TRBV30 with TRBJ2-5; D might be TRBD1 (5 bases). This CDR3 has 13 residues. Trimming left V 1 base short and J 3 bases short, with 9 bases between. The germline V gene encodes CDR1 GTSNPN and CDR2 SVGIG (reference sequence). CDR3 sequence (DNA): TGTGCCTGGAGTGCAGGGTCGGAAGAGACCCAGTACTTC. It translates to CAWSAGSEETQYF.

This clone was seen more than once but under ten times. CDR3 amino acids: CASSQRTGGNTGELFF. DNA for the CDR3: TGCGCCAGCAGCCAACGGACAGGAGGGAACACCGGGGAGCTGTTTTTT. This chain uses TRBV5-1 with TRBJ2-2, with 7 bases fitting TRBD1. The V and J ends lost 4 bases and 1 base, in that order; junction bases with no gene match: 7. This CDR3 is built from 16 residues. Germline V CDR1 and CDR2: SGHRS, YFSETQ.

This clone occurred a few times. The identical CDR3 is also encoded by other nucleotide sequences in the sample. CDR3: CASSLGGSSYNEQFF. The CDR3 DNA reads as TGTGCCAGCAGCTTGGGGGGAAGCTCCTACAATGAGCAGTTCTTC. The chain couples TRBV11-2 to TRBJ2-1, with a tentative D call TRBD2 (6 bases). Trimming removed 3 bases at V and 0 bases at J, with 9 bases between. The CDR3 has 15 amino acids. CDR1 and CDR2 from the germline V gene are SGHAT and FQNNGV.

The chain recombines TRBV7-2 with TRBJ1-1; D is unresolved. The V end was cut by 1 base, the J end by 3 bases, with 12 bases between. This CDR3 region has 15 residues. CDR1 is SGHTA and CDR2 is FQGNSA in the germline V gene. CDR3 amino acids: CASSLVGGLHTEAFF. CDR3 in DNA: TGTGCCAGCAGCTTAGTAGGCGGACTGCACACTGAAGCTTTCTTT.

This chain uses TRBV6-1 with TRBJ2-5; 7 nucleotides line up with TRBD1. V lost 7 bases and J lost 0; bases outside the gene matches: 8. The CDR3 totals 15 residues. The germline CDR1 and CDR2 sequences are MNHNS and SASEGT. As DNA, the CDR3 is TGTGCCAGCATTAGACAGGGCTCGTACCAAGAGACCCAGTACTTC. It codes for CASIRQGSYQETQYF.

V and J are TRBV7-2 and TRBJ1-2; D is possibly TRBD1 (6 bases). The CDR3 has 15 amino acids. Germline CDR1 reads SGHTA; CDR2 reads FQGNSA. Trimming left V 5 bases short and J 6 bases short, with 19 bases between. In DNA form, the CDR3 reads TGTGCCAGCAGCCCAGGGCCAGGGGTTAGGAATGGCTACACCTTC. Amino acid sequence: CASSPGPGVRNGYTF.

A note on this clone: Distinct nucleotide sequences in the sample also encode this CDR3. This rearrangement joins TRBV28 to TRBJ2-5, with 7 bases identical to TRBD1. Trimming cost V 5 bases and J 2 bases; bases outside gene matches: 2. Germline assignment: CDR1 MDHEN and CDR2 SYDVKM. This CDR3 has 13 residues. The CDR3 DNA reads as TGTGCCAGCAGTCCGGGACAGCAAGAGACCCAGTACTTC. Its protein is CASSPGQQETQYF.

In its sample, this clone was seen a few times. CDR3 protein: CASSQEERGTDTQYF. CDR3 nucleotides: TGTGCCAGCAGCCAAGAAGAGCGGGGCACAGATACGCAGTATTTT. The chain employs TRBV4-2 and TRBJ2-3, with D tentatively TRBD2 (6 bases). CDR3 length: 15 residues. With 0 bases removed from V and 1 base from J, the gap between germline ends came to 8 bases. Germline CDR1 reads LGHNA; CDR2 reads YNFKEQ.

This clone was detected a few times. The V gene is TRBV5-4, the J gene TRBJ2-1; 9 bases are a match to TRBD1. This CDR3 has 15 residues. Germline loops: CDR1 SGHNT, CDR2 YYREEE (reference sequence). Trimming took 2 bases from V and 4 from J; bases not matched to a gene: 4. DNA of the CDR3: TGTGCCAGCAGCTTCGGGACAGGGCGATACAATGAGCAGTTCTTC. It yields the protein CASSFGTGRYNEQFF. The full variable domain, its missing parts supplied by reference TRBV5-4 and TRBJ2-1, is ETGVTQSPTHLIKTRGQQVTLRCSSQSGHNTVSWYQQALGQGPQFIFQYYREEENGRGNFPPRFSGLQFPNYSSELNVNALELDDSALYLCASSFGTGRYNEQFFGPGTRLTVL.